This is a list of T cell receptor beta chains from one sample in a study of T cell responses to AZD1222 COVID-19 vaccine. The repertoire was sequenced with immunoSEQ multiplex PCR; TCRdb's copy has only in-frame clones and lacks some. The sample shows 130,000 to 150,000 clones, over 80% of them seen only once. Sequencing used peripheral blood, obtained on day 0 of MenACWY control vaccination. These TCRs come from an adult in good health. CDR3s include the opening cysteine and the closing phenylalanine or tryptophan.

v_gene,j_gene,CDR3aa
TRBV2,TRBJ2-7,CASGPDRGRREQYF
TRBV28,TRBJ2-3,CASSSDRGRGTDTQYF
TRBV5-6,TRBJ2-2,CASSPSGRGNTGELFF
TRBV12-5,TRBJ1-5,CASGVGQGGQPQHF
TRBV11-2,TRBJ2-7,CASAKGPPYEQYF
TRBV27,TRBJ1-2,CASSGTGGGHGYTF
TRBV7-9,TRBJ2-1,CASSASGSSYNEQFF
TRBV28,TRBJ1-2,CASSPPGYGYTF
TRBV28,TRBJ1-3,CASRTPGNLGNTIYF
TRBV4-1,TRBJ1-5,CASSQSNRAGNQPQHF
TRBV30,TRBJ1-5,CAWSLGGGQPQHF
TRBV5-4,TRBJ1-6,CASSFGSRRNSPLHF
TRBV9,TRBJ1-6,CASSVATGSPLHF
TRBV28,TRBJ1-5,CASSSGLQPQHF
TRBV16,TRBJ2-2,CASSPTSFHTGELFF
TRBV7-8,TRBJ2-1,CASSSGTNLPDEQFF
TRBV19,TRBJ1-4,CASKTGFIGNEKLFF
TRBV5-1,TRBJ2-1,CASSLEVSGNEQFF
TRBV19,TRBJ1-2,CASTAISRTVDYGYTF
TRBV9,TRBJ1-2,CASSVEPGMATSYTF
TRBV30,TRBJ1-6,CAWSVHVRASPLHF
TRBV6-5,TRBJ2-5,CASSQGETQYF
TRBV3-1/TRBV3-2,TRBJ1-2,CASSRVRDYGYTF
TRBV5-1,TRBJ1-5,CASSLGGTSNQPQHF
TRBV12-2,TRBJ2-5,CASRPCEGPETQYF
TRBV2,TRBJ1-6,CASKKYLVGRDRANNSPLHF
TRBV9,TRBJ1-5,CASSARQGLGLRQPQHF
TRBV6-1,TRBJ1-5,CASSEAEYQPQHF
TRBV18,TRBJ1-4,CASSPDRSNEKLFF
TRBV10-3,TRBJ1-1,CAIREDREMNTEAFF
TRBV4-1,TRBJ1-4,CASSQPGTGSEKLFF
TRBV27,TRBJ1-1,CASSLSRNTEAFF
TRBV7-3,TRBJ2-3,CASSPTGGPDTQYF
TRBV7-9,TRBJ2-7,CASSFTGTGWGQYF
TRBV7-8,TRBJ1-1,CASSLVGGSSGTEAFF
TRBV28,TRBJ1-2,CASRLNNYGYTF
TRBV27,TRBJ2-2,CASSLREGGTGELFF
TRBV5-4,TRBJ2-7,CASSSFGGDRRWEQYF
TRBV28,TRBJ1-5,CATGGSNQPQHF
TRBV3-1/TRBV3-2,TRBJ2-7,CASSQRRAPYEQYF
TRBV14,TRBJ2-7,CASSQDEILGYEQYF
TRBV19,TRBJ1-5,CASENRANQPQHF